This T cell receptor beta chain derives from a study of blood T cell repertoires in COVID-19. Study in general: Samples taken during acute and convalescent COVID-19 were collected in the United States, Italy and Spain. T cells, B-cell-depleted T cells, or PBMCs supplied cDNA or gDNA.

Per the study methods: Cell counts per sample came from amplifying reference gene primers. Measured with immunoSEQ multiplex PCR; TCRdb has only the in-frame clones, and not every one. That table is the source of V, J and clone size, and D and trimming were worked out from the DNA. The sample has 14,000 or so clones; approximately 83% are singletons. This clone was recorded once. V was pared by 3 bases and J by 2 bases, with 7 bases of the junction left unmatched. This CDR3 spans 15 amino acids. Germline lookup yields CDR1 MNHEY and CDR2 SMNVEV (reference sequence). The origin of this receptor is a woman aged 60-75 years with acute or convalescent COVID-19. The V call is TRBV27, the J call TRBJ2-7; TRBD1 matches at 7 bases. The specimen was peripheral blood. The CDR3 reads CASSFLPGGTYEQYF. CDR3 sequence (DNA): TGTGCCAGCAGTTTTCTGCCAGGGGGAACCTACGAGCAGTACTTC.